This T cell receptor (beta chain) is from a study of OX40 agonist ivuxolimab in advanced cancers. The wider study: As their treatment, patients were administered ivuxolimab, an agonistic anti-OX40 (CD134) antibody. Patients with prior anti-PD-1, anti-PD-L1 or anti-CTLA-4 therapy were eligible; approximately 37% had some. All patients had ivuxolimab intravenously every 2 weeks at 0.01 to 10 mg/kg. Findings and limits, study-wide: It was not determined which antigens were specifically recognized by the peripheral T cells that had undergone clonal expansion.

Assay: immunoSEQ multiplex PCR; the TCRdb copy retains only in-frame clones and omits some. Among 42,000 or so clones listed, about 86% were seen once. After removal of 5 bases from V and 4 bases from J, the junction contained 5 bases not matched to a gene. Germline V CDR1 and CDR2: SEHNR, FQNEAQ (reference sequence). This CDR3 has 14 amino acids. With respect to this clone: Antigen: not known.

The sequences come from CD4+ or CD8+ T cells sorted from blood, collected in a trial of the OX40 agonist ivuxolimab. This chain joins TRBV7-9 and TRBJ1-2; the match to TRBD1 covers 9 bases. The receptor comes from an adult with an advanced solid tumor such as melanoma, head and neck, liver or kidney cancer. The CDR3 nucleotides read TGTGCCAGCAGCCCCTGGGGACAGGGCTATGGCTACACCTTC. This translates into CASSPWGQGYGYTF.